This T cell receptor (beta chain) was obtained from a study of cytomegalovirus exposure and HLA in healthy donors. Whole-study results and caveats: Cytomegalovirus association was listed for about 150 TCR beta chains.

To note about this clone: Its antigen is unknown.

The repertoire was sequenced with immunoSEQ multiplex PCR; TCRdb's copy has only in-frame clones and lacks some. The repertoire has 150,000 or so clones, about 94% of them found once; the top ten carry 1.5% to 2%. Sample: PBMCs. This clonotype was obtained from a man aged 18 to 29 in good health and CMV-seropositive.

The chain's CDR3 is CSAHLGGEAFF. As DNA, the CDR3 is TGCAGCGCCCATTTGGGGGGTGAAGCTTTCTTT. V usage is TRBV29-1 and J usage is TRBJ1-1; possible D gene TRBD1, 5 bases. CDR1 is SQVTM, CDR2 ANQGSEA, per germline. The CDR3 runs to 11 residues. The V end was cut by 7 bases, the J end by 7 bases, with 13 bases between.